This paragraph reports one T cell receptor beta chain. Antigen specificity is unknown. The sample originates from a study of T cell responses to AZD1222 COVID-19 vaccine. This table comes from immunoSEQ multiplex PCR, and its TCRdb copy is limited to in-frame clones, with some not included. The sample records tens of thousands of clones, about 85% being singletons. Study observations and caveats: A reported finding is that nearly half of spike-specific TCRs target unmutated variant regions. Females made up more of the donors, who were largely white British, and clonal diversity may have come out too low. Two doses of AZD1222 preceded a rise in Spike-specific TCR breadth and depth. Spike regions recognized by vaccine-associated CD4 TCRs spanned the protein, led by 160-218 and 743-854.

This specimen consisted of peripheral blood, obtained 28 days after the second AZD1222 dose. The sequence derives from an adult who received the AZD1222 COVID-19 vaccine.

The CDR3 here is CASSFGTVFGEQYF. Written as DNA, the CDR3 is TGTGCCAGCAGTTTCGGGACAGTCTTCGGCGAGCAGTACTTC. This chain joins TRBV5-8 and TRBJ2-7; 7 bases are shared with TRBD1. CDR3 length: 14 amino acids. The V gene's germline CDR1 is SGHTS and CDR2 YDEGEE. After removal of 5 bases from V and 6 bases from J, the junction contained 11 bases not matched to a gene.